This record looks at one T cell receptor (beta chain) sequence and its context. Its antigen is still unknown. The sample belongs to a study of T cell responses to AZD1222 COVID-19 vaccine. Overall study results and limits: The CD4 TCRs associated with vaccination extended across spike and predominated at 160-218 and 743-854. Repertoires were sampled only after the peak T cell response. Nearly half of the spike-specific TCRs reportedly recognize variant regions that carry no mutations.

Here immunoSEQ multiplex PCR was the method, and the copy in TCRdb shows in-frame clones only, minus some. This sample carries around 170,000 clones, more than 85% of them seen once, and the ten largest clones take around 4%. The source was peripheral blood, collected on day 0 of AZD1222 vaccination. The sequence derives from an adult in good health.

CDR3 amino acids: CASSSLAGGYEQYF. The CDR3 DNA sequence: TGTGCCAGCAGCTCCTTAGCGGGAGGCTACGAGCAGTACTTC. The V call is TRBV7-8, the J call TRBJ2-7; 10 bases line up with TRBD2. The CDR3 consists of 14 residues. V trimming: 4 bases; J trimming: 3 bases; junction bases outside the gene matches: 3. CDR1 is SGHVS, CDR2 FQNEAQ, per germline.